This T cell receptor (beta chain) was obtained from a study of identical twins. Study observations and caveats: The analysis was cross-sectional rather than longitudinal within donors.

The CDR3 loop spans 15 amino acids. Trimming took 3 bases from V and 1 from J; bases not matched to a gene: 3. MiXCR, applied by TCRdb to the 5' RACE reads, yields one record per CDR3 protein. This sample has around 250,000 distinct CDR3 sequences; 6.5% to 8% occur once, and the top ten carry about 14%. This clonotype has only a few counts. Its antigen is not known. The same data also contributed to another study, on T cells expressing NK-cell markers.

Sequencing was done on a sample of CD8+ T cells sorted from blood. The sequence came from a woman under 30 in good health. V usage is TRBV12-3 or TRBV12-4 and J usage is TRBJ2-1, with 7 positions matching TRBD2. The CDR3 DNA sequence: TGTGCCAGCAGTTTGGCGGGGGAATCCTACAATGAGCAGTTCTTC. Translated, it gives CASSLAGESYNEQFF.